This TCR beta chain was sequenced during a study of beta chain features in type 1 diabetes. Overall study findings and caveats: It was among patients, rather than healthy donors, that naive, central memory and Treg TCRB repertoires appeared more similar. Highly expressing activated T cells could be over-counted with a cDNA template. TCRB CDR3s from Type 1 diabetes patients were moderately but significantly shorter in all four CD4+ subsets.

Every isolated RNA sample was fully reverse transcribed, so sequencing captured expressed TCRB transcripts. The method was immunoSEQ multiplex PCR; TCRdb's version includes in-frame clones alone and lacks a portion of them. This sample has approximately 170,000 clones, with 6% to 9% found just once. A CD45RO/CCR7/CD25/CD127/CD95/CD27 panel sorted naive, central memory, regulatory and stem cell-like memory CD4+ cells. The junction had 13 bases not matched to a gene; V was cut back by 4 bases and J by 5 bases. The germline CDR1 and CDR2 sequences are LGHNA and YSLEER. This CDR3 region has 16 residues. A word on this clone: As yet, its antigen is unknown.

V usage is TRBV4-3 and J usage is TRBJ2-5, with 7 bases fitting TRBD1. The clonotype comes from a man aged 18 to 30 with type 1 diabetes. The specimen sequenced was central memory CD4+ T cells from blood. CDR3 DNA sequence: TGCGCCAGCAGCCTTAGTCGACAGGGATTAGGGGAGACCCAGTACTTC. It translates to CASSLSRQGLGETQYF.